This T cell receptor (beta chain) was recovered during a study of vaccination effects on CD4 cells after COVID-19. In the ViraFEST assay, antigen-specific CD4+ clonotypes were identified by expansion after peptide-pool stimulation. With roughly 9 days of culture completed, CD4+ T cells were isolated. Participants completed two doses of the BNT162b2 or mRNA-1273 vaccine. Prior SARS-CoV-2 infection was absent in the vaccine recipients, as shown by negative nucleocapsid antibodies. PBMC cultures contained two million cells per well, 9 to 10 IU/ml IL-2 and around 9.3 ug/ml peptides. Sequenced by immunoSEQ multiplex PCR; TCRdb stores in-frame clones only, minus some. Altogether tens of thousands of clones are present, about 67% being singletons, with the ten largest covering approximately 9.1%. With respect to this clone: The antigen is not known.

Deletions cut 3 bases from V and 0 bases from J, with 2 bases between. Germline CDR1 DFQATT, CDR2 SNEGSKA (reference sequence). CDR3 length equals 11 residues. The clonotype comes from a human donor who received a COVID-19 vaccine. V and J are TRBV20-1 and TRBJ1-2; the D is unclear. This specimen consisted of CD4+ T cells from PBMCs cultured with HCoV-NL63 spike peptides, obtained after COVID-19 vaccination. In DNA form, the CDR3 reads TGCAGTGCTAGGCCTAACTATGGCTACACCTTC. Translating gives CSARPNYGYTF.